One sample yielded the 28 T cell receptor beta chains listed below, sequenced in a study of OX40 agonist ivuxolimab in advanced cancers. The data were produced by immunoSEQ multiplex PCR, yet TCRdb's version contains in-frame clones alone and is incomplete. The table shows around 46,000 clones, with approximately 80% occurring only once. This specimen consisted of CD4+ or CD8+ T cells sorted from blood, obtained in a trial of the OX40 agonist ivuxolimab. Receptor source: an adult with an advanced solid tumor such as melanoma, head and neck, liver or kidney cancer.

This sequence joins TRBV7-8 and TRBJ2-1; D is unresolved. The CDR3 spans 13 residues. Germline CDR1 and CDR2: SGHVS and FQNEAQ. Trimming took off 2 bases at V and 3 bases at J, with 5 bases between the two ends. CDR3 DNA: TGTGCCAGCAGCTTATATGACTACAATGAGCAGTTCTTC. Amino acids: CASSLYDYNEQFF.

V usage is TRBV27 and J usage is TRBJ2-1; D not certain. V lost 5 bases to trimming and J lost 4 bases, with 6 bases between them. The germline V gene has CDR1 MNHEY and CDR2 SMNVEV (reference sequence). CDR3 length: 12 amino acids. The CDR3, as DNA: TGTGCCAGCAGTGGTAATTACAATGAGCAGTTCTTC. Its translation is CASSGNYNEQFF.

The chain uses TRBV19 and TRBJ1-4; D not resolved. This CDR3 is built from 16 residues. The V and J ends lost 5 bases and 0 bases respectively, with 13 bases between them. Germline CDR1 is LNHDA and CDR2 is SQIVND (reference sequence). The CDR3 DNA follows: TGTGCCAGTAGTGAAGGAGTCTTTACAACTAATGAAAAACTGTTTTTT. Residues: CASSEGVFTTNEKLFF.

The J gene is TRBJ2-5, the V gene TRBV28, with TRBD1 identical over 8 bases. Matching the DNA end better, TRBJ2-7 makes the J call doubtful. This CDR3 has 14 residues. Germline CDR1 and CDR2: MDHEN and SYDVKM. CDR3 loop: CASSPRQGRYEQYF. The DNA of the CDR3 is TGTGCCAGCAGTCCCCGACAGGGGAGGTACGAGCAGTACTTC.

V is TRBV27 and J is TRBJ2-1; tentatively, D is TRBD1 or TRBD2 (5 bases each). There are 14 residues in the CDR3. V lost 6 bases to trimming and J lost 5 bases, with 14 bases between them. Per germline, CDR1 MNHEY and CDR2 SMNVEV (reference sequence). As DNA, the CDR3 is TGTGCCAGCAGGGGACGGGGCCACAACAATGAGCAGTTCTTC. It codes for CASRGRGHNNEQFF.

In its sample, this clone was seen a few times. This chain links TRBV18 with TRBJ1-4, with 7 bases fitting TRBD1. CDR1 is KGHSH and CDR2 is LQKENI in the germline V gene. V shed 4 bases, J shed 5 bases, and the junction held 7 bases outside the gene matches. This CDR3 is 15 amino acids long. The CDR3 spells CASSRHATGNEKLFF. The CDR3 nucleotides read TGTGCCAGCTCACGCCACGCGACAGGGAATGAAAAACTGTTTTTT.

The CDR3 sequence: CASSLWVAGDEQFF. The DNA for the CDR3 is TGTGCCAGCAGCCTCTGGGTAGCGGGAGATGAGCAGTTCTTC. The rearrangement links TRBV2 to TRBJ2-1; 9 nucleotides agree with TRBD2. The CDR3 length is 14 residues. Trimming took 6 bases from V and 8 from J; bases not matched to a gene: 8. Germline V gives CDR1 SNHLY, CDR2 FYNNEI.

To note about this clone: Additional DNA sequences in this sample encode the identical CDR3. The chain combines TRBV9 with TRBJ2-1; 7 nucleotides match TRBD2. CDR1 SGDLS and CDR2 YYNGEE come from the germline V gene. V gave up 0 bases and J gave up 4 bases; unmatched junction bases: 7. This CDR3 spans 16 amino acids. The CDR3 DNA reads as TGTGCCAGCAGCGTAGCTGGCCAGCGGGGATACAATGAGCAGTTCTTC. Encoded protein: CASSVAGQRGYNEQFF.

The chain couples TRBV28 to TRBJ2-1; D possibly matches TRBD1 or TRBD2 (5 bases each). This CDR3 has 15 amino acids. Germline loops: CDR1 MDHEN, CDR2 SYDVKM. Trimming took off 3 bases at V and 13 bases at J, with 22 bases between the two ends. The CDR3 coding sequence is TGTGCCAGCAGTTTGACCGGGACCCAATCCCCTGGACAGTTCTTC. The encoded protein is CASSLTGTQSPGQFF.

The rearrangement links TRBV6-6 to TRBJ1-1, with D tentatively TRBD1 (5 bases). The germline V gene encodes CDR1 MNHNY and CDR2 SVGAGI (reference sequence). Trimming took 0 bases from V and 0 from J, leaving 8 bases between them. This CDR3 has 15 residues. The CDR3 sequence is CASSYSGDMNTEAFF. In nucleotides, the CDR3 is TGTGCCAGCAGTTACTCAGGGGATATGAACACTGAAGCTTTCTTT.

This chain connects TRBV14 to TRBJ2-1, with D unclear. V shed 1 base and J shed 2 bases, with 30 bases lying between them. Germline assignment: CDR1 SGHDN and CDR2 FVKESK. This CDR3 has 22 residues. The CDR3 DNA follows: TGTGCCAGCAGCCAAGGTAGAGAAAACCGGGCAGCGCAGGTTCTTACCTACAATGAGCAGTTCTTC. This sequence encodes CASSQGRENRAAQVLTYNEQFF.

J is TRBJ1-3 and V is TRBV28; unclear D gene. This CDR3 has 13 residues. V lost 9 bases and J lost 8, with 17 bases in between. Germline CDR1 is MDHEN and CDR2 is SYDVKM. The CDR3 is CASLEGPGDTIYF. The CDR3 DNA reads TGTGCCAGTCTTGAGGGTCCCGGCGACACCATATATTTT.

This clone was counted only a few times. The rearrangement links TRBV28 to TRBJ1-2, with a weak D call TRBD1 (6 bases). Germline-derived CDR1 and CDR2 are MDHEN and SYDVKM. The V end lost 7 bases, the J end lost 7 bases, and 31 bases lay between the germline ends. The CDR3 length is 18 residues. The CDR3 is CASTSQGWQGRGRGGYTF. As DNA, the CDR3 is TGTGCCAGCACCTCCCAGGGGTGGCAGGGTAGGGGCCGGGGTGGCTACACCTTC.

This chain connects TRBV25-1 to TRBJ2-1; D not certain. V dropped 1 base and J dropped 8 bases, with 21 bases sitting between them. Germline V gives CDR1 MGHDK, CDR2 SYGVNS. The CDR3 is made up of 17 amino acids. The CDR3 bases are TGTGCCAGCAGTGAATCCCGGACGGAGCACTTGTTGGATGAGCAGTTCTTC. Amino acid sequence: CASSESRTEHLLDEQFF.

This chain connects TRBV7-9 to TRBJ2-1, with D perhaps matching TRBD1 (6 bases). From germline, CDR1 is SEHNR and CDR2 FQNEAQ (reference sequence). V was trimmed by 1 base and J by 6 bases, leaving 16 bases between them. CDR3 length: 16 amino acids. The CDR3 here is CASSLGGGAGVNEQFF. In DNA form, the CDR3 reads TGTGCCAGCAGCTTAGGAGGGGGAGCAGGGGTCAATGAGCAGTTCTTC.

V is TRBV7-8 and J is TRBJ2-7, with TRBD2 matching 12 bases. The germline gives CDR1 SGHVS, CDR2 FQNEAQ. CDR3 length: 18 amino acids. The junction had 9 bases not matched to a gene; V was cut back by 1 base and J by 2 bases. CDR3 amino acids: CASSLGLTSGSGTYEQYF. The CDR3 coding sequence is TGTGCCAGCAGCTTAGGATTGACTAGCGGGAGTGGGACCTACGAGCAGTACTTC.

The chain employs TRBV6-5 and TRBJ2-7, with D possibly matching TRBD2 (5 bases). The CDR3 covers 12 residues. Trimming shortened V by 10 bases and J by 5 bases, and 15 bases separated the two germline ends. Germline assignment: CDR1 MNHEY and CDR2 SVGAGI. CDR3 in amino acids: CATLPPGDEQYF. The CDR3 DNA sequence: TGTGCCACCCTCCCCCCCGGGGACGAGCAGTACTTC.

This chain links TRBV28 with TRBJ2-7; D is possibly TRBD2 (5 bases). This CDR3 is 14 amino acids long. V lost 0 bases and J lost 5, with 11 bases in between. The germline gives CDR1 MDHEN, CDR2 SYDVKM. The chain's CDR3 is CASSLWGVRNEQYF. DNA for the CDR3: TGTGCCAGCAGTTTATGGGGAGTTCGGAACGAGCAGTACTTC.

The V call is TRBV19, the J call TRBJ1-6; 7 bases map to TRBD1. Germline loops: CDR1 LNHDA, CDR2 SQIVND (reference sequence). The CDR3 sequence is 14 residues long. The V and J ends lost 9 bases and 7 bases, in that order; junction bases with no gene match: 9. CDR3 in DNA: TGTGCCAGCGGAAGGGGACAGCCAAATTCACCCCTCCACTTT. Translation gives CASGRGQPNSPLHF.

J is TRBJ2-3 and V is TRBV6-6; D may be TRBD1 (5 bases). Germline values: CDR1 MNHNY, CDR2 SVGAGI (reference sequence). Deletions cut 10 bases from V and 6 bases from J, with 8 bases between. The CDR3 length is 10 residues. DNA for the CDR3: TGTGCCACACAGGCGGATACGCAGTATTTT. Its translation: CATQADTQYF.

This clone was recorded only once. The chain combines TRBV6-6 with TRBJ2-4, with no clear D. V lost 2 bases and J 0 bases, leaving 8 bases between the germline ends. The CDR3 totals 15 residues. Germline CDR1 reads MNHNY; CDR2 reads SVGAGI (reference sequence). The CDR3 DNA sequence: TGTGCCAGCAGTTACAGCCCCCAAGCCAAAAACATTCAGTACTTC. Protein: CASSYSPQAKNIQYF.

The CDR3 is CASSSPLAGGPSEQFF. The CDR3 region has the DNA TGTGCCAGCAGCAGTCCACTGGCGGGAGGGCCAAGTGAGCAGTTCTTC. The V and J genes are TRBV7-9 and TRBJ2-1, with 9 bases aligning to TRBD2. V lost 5 bases to trimming and J lost 9 bases; unmatched junction nucleotides: 14. Looked up from germline, CDR1 is SEHNR and CDR2 is FQNEAQ (reference sequence). This CDR3 is 16 amino acids long. The variable domain in full, with the rest retrieved from reference TRBV7-9 and TRBJ2-1, is DTGVSQNPRHKITKRGQNVTFRCDPISEHNRLYWYRQTLGQGPEFLTYFQNEAQLEKSRLLSDRFSAERPKGSFSTLEIQRTEQGDSAMYLCASSSPLAGGPSEQFFGPGTRLTVL.

The chain recombines TRBV6-5 with TRBJ1-4, with 7 bases matching TRBD1. Per the germline V gene, CDR1 is MNHEY and CDR2 is SVGAGI. J gave up 2 bases and V 6 bases, and 6 bases lay outside the gene matches. CDR3 length equals 15 residues. This CDR3 is CASRTQGVTNEKLFF. In DNA, the CDR3 is TGTGCCAGCAGGACCCAGGGGGTGACTAATGAAAAACTGTTTTTT.

The chain is built from TRBV2 and TRBJ2-3, with 7 bases matching TRBD2. The junction had 3 bases not matched to a gene; V was cut back by 7 bases and J by 2 bases. The CDR3 consists of 13 residues. Germline CDR1 is SNHLY and CDR2 is FYNNEI. CDR3 sequence: CASIRDYTDTQYF. The CDR3 nucleotides read TGTGCCAGCATCCGGGACTACACAGATACGCAGTATTTT. Full variable domain (outside the CDR3, taken from reference TRBV2 and TRBJ2-3): EPEVTQTPSHQVTQMGQEVILRCVPISNHLYFYWYRQILGQKVEFLVSFYNNEISEKSEIFDDQFSVERPDGSNFTLKIRSTKLEDSAMYFCASIRDYTDTQYFGPGTRLTVL.

The V and J genes are TRBV14 and TRBJ2-7; 9 nucleotides line up with TRBD2. The CDR3 is 18 amino acids. Germline lookup yields CDR1 SGHDN and CDR2 FVKESK. V shed 0 bases and J 3 bases; nucleotides not matched to a gene: 12. CDR3 in amino acids: CASSQDAASSGRFYEQYF. DNA for the CDR3: TGTGCCAGCAGCCAAGATGCCGCCAGCAGCGGGAGGTTCTACGAGCAGTACTTC.

This clone was seen more than once but under ten times. This chain connects TRBV28 to TRBJ1-5; 9 bases are shared with TRBD1. CDR1 is MDHEN and CDR2 is SYDVKM in the germline V gene. The CDR3 totals 15 residues. Trimming at V came to 5 bases and at J to 6 bases, leaving 8 bases not matched to a gene. The CDR3 nucleotides are TGTGCCAGCAGTCCGATCGACAGGGGGTTTCAGCCCCAGCATTTT. Translated, it gives CASSPIDRGFQPQHF. Together with reference TRBV28 and TRBJ1-5, the CDR3 gives the full variable domain: DVKVTQSSRYLVKRTGEKVFLECVQDMDHENMFWYRQDPGLGLRLIYFSYDVKMKEKGDIPEGYSVSREKKERFSLILESASTNQTSMYLCASSPIDRGFQPQHFGDGTRLSIL.

This clone was counted between two and nine times. The V and J genes are TRBV11-2 and TRBJ1-5; D call uncertain. The V gene lost 2 bases and the J gene lost 6 bases, with 11 bases spanning the gap. CDR1 and CDR2 from the germline V gene are SGHAT and FQNNGV. CDR3 length equals 14 residues. The CDR3 here is CASSLHPVVQPQHF. The CDR3, as DNA: TGTGCCAGCAGCTTACATCCGGTGGTTCAGCCCCAGCATTTT.

V usage is TRBV28 and J usage is TRBJ2-1; 10 bases agree with TRBD2. J lost 10 bases, V lost 6 bases, and 15 bases had no gene match. This CDR3 comprises 16 residues. CDR1 MDHEN and CDR2 SYDVKM come from the germline V gene. CDR3 nucleotide sequence: TGTGCCAGCAGGCCTTTTAGCGGGAGGCACTCAAGGGAGCAGTTCTTC. Protein sequence: CASRPFSGRHSREQFF.